Below are 25 T cell receptor beta chains sequenced from a single sample in a study of CD8+ T cells in alopecia areata. Regarding treatment: oral pan-JAK inhibitor, 5-10 mg twice daily. Following extraction, RNA underwent reverse transcription to cDNA, which served as the sequencing template. The table came from immunoSEQ multiplex PCR; TCRdb's copy has only in-frame clones and leaves some out. Here the sample spans more than 150,000 clones, 51% being singletons. The sample was CD8+ T cells sorted from blood, taken at approximately week 52, from a patient treated with tofacitinib. The receptors originated from a human donor with alopecia areata.

The CDR3 reads CASSLRQGRNTEAFF. CDR3 DNA sequence: TGTGCCAGCAGCTTGAGGCAGGGGAGGAACACTGAAGCTTTCTTT. The chain joins TRBV5-6 to TRBJ1-1; D possibly corresponds to TRBD1 (6 bases). V was clipped by 1 base and J by 1 base, with 11 bases between them. CDR1 is SGHDT and CDR2 is YYEEEE in the germline V gene. The CDR3 covers 15 residues.

This clone has only a few counts. The chain joins TRBV7-9 to TRBJ2-1, with TRBD1 matching 8 bases. This CDR3 is 15 amino acids long. CDR1 is SEHNR, CDR2 FQNEAQ, per germline (reference sequence). Unmatched junction bases numbered 8, after V lost 5 bases and J lost 5 bases. This CDR3 is CASSPSLDRDNEQFF. In DNA form, the CDR3 reads TGTGCCAGCAGCCCCTCCCTGGACAGGGACAATGAGCAGTTCTTC.

This clone has just a few counts. The chain is built from TRBV9 and TRBJ2-2, with D maybe TRBD1 (6 bases). Looked up from germline, CDR1 is SGDLS and CDR2 is YYNGEE. The CDR3 totals 12 residues. V was clipped by 7 bases and J by 5 bases, with 9 bases between them. In DNA form, the CDR3 reads TGTGCCAGCGAGGGGACAACCGGGGAGCTGTTTTTT. Translated: CASEGTTGELFF.

The rearrangement joins TRBV5-4 to TRBJ2-7, with unresolved D. This CDR3 is built from 13 residues. Trimming left V 0 bases short and J 2 bases short, with 6 bases between. Germline CDR1 reads SGHNT; CDR2 reads YYREEE (reference sequence). Here the CDR3 reads CASSLGPPYEQYF. Written as DNA, the CDR3 is TGTGCCAGCAGCTTGGGCCCCCCCTACGAGCAGTACTTC.

The chain carries TRBV30 and TRBJ2-2; D remains ambiguous. CDR3 size: 13 residues. Looked up from germline, CDR1 is GTSNPN and CDR2 is SVGIG (reference sequence). V was clipped by 0 bases and J by 7 bases, with 9 bases between them. For the CDR3, the DNA is TGTGCCTGGAGTGTACGGCAGGACGGGGAGCTGTTTTTT. Encoded protein: CAWSVRQDGELFF.

This clone was seen only a few times. The V call is TRBV29-1, the J call TRBJ2-7; the D is unclear. The CDR3 loop spans 13 amino acids. Trimming shortened V by 0 bases and J by 0 bases, and 6 bases separated the two germline ends. Per germline, CDR1 SQVTM and CDR2 ANQGSEA. The DNA of the CDR3 is TGCAGCGTTGAAGATCAAAACTCCTACGAGCAGTACTTC. Translation: CSVEDQNSYEQYF.

The chain joins TRBV9 to TRBJ2-7; tentative D call: TRBD1 (5 bases). Germline V lookup: CDR1 SGDLS, CDR2 YYNGEE. V was pared by 0 bases and J by 2 bases, with 9 bases between. CDR3 length: 14 residues. This CDR3 is CASSVGSDTYEQYF. In nucleotides, the CDR3 is TGTGCCAGCAGCGTAGGATCGGACACCTACGAGCAGTACTTC.

This clone was seen a handful of times. V and J are TRBV27 and TRBJ2-3, with D perhaps TRBD1 (5 bases). V was shortened by 6 bases and J by 2 bases, with 12 bases between the two germline ends. The CDR3 length is 14 residues. Germline loops: CDR1 MNHEY, CDR2 SMNVEV (reference sequence). The DNA for the CDR3 is TGTGCCAGCAGGGTCTTGGGGCCCACAGATACGCAGTATTTT. Its protein is CASRVLGPTDTQYF.

This clone occurred a few times. The rearrangement links TRBV29-1 to TRBJ2-1, with 8 bases matching TRBD1. Germline-derived CDR1 and CDR2 are SQVTM and ANQGSEA. There are 15 residues in the CDR3. The V gene end was trimmed by 7 bases and the J gene end by 0 bases; junction bases not matched to a gene: 8. The CDR3 loop reads CSARTGYSSYNEQFF. The CDR3, as DNA: TGCAGCGCCAGGACAGGGTACAGCTCCTACAATGAGCAGTTCTTC.

V and J are TRBV25-1 and TRBJ2-2; D ambiguous. This CDR3 has 11 residues. V was clipped by 6 bases and J by 6 bases, with 5 bases between them. The germline CDR1 and CDR2 sequences are MGHDK and SYGVNS. CDR3 region: CASSPAGELFF. The DNA for the CDR3 is TGTGCCAGCAGCCCAGCCGGGGAGCTGTTTTTT.

Note on this clone: Other DNA sequences of this sample code for an identical CDR3. The chain has TRBV9 and TRBJ1-1; D call uncertain. V lost 0 bases, J lost 5 bases, and 8 bases lay in between. This CDR3 is 13 amino acids long. CDR1 is SGDLS and CDR2 is YYNGEE in the germline V gene. The CDR3 spells CASSVGPGTEAFF. The CDR3 DNA follows: TGTGCCAGCAGCGTAGGCCCGGGGACTGAAGCTTTCTTT.

CDR3 sequence (DNA): TGTGCCAGCAGCTTAGGACAGGGGCACTGGGCAGATACGCAGTATTTT. Translating it yields CASSLGQGHWADTQYF. This rearrangement joins TRBV7-8 to TRBJ2-3, with 8 bases aligning to TRBD1. Germline V gives CDR1 SGHVS, CDR2 FQNEAQ. The CDR3 is 16 residues long. With V trimmed by 1 base and J by 4 bases, 7 bases remained unmatched.

This clone was detected a few times. The chain combines TRBV29-1 with TRBJ1-2; 7 bases are shared with TRBD1. Unmatched junction bases numbered 9, after V lost 7 bases and J lost 7 bases. Per the germline V gene, CDR1 is SQVTM and CDR2 is ANQGSEA. There are 12 residues in the CDR3. The CDR3 spells CSGGTERLGYTF. The CDR3 DNA sequence: TGCAGCGGAGGGACAGAGCGGCTTGGCTACACCTTC. Using reference TRBV29-1 and TRBJ1-2 for the parts outside the CDR3, the full variable domain is SAVISQKPSRDICQRGTSLTIQCQVDSQVTMMFWYRQQPGQSLTLIATANQGSEATYESGFVIDKFPISRPNLTFSTLTVSNMSPEDSSIYLCSGGTERLGYTFGSGTRLTVV.

The V call is TRBV5-4, the J call TRBJ2-5; TRBD2 matches at 10 bases. Germline CDR1 is SGHNT and CDR2 is YYREEE (reference sequence). The CDR3 runs 15 residues. V was pared by 0 bases and J by 3 bases, with 2 bases of the junction left unmatched. The CDR3 bases are TGTGCCAGCAGCTTGGCTAGCGGGGGTAAAGAGACCCAGTACTTC. Its translation is CASSLASGGKETQYF.

Of note for this clone: This specimen includes other DNA sequences encoding the same CDR3. The chain employs TRBV2 and TRBJ1-5; D unresolved. CDR1 SNHLY and CDR2 FYNNEI come from the germline V gene. CDR3 length: 15 amino acids. V was trimmed by 1 base and J by 0 bases, leaving 7 bases between them. The DNA for the CDR3 is TGTGCCAGCAGTGAAGGGCAGACTAGCAATCAGCCCCAGCATTTT. Its protein is CASSEGQTSNQPQHF.

The V and J genes are TRBV5-6 and TRBJ2-7; D uncertain. There are 12 residues in the CDR3. Trimming pared 4 bases from V and 5 bases from J, leaving 10 bases between. The germline V gene encodes CDR1 SGHDT and CDR2 YYEEEE. The CDR3 loop is CASSIGIDEQYF. In DNA, the CDR3 is TGTGCCAGCAGCATAGGGATAGACGAGCAGTACTTC.

The chain links TRBV7-9 to TRBJ2-7; D assignment may be TRBD1 or TRBD2 (6 bases each). The germline V gene has CDR1 SEHNR and CDR2 FQNEAQ (reference sequence). The V and J ends lost 9 bases and 1 base respectively, with 13 bases between them. The CDR3 sequence is 13 residues long. CDR3 nucleotide sequence: TGTGCCAGTAGAAGGGGGGAATCCTACGAGCAGTACTTC. Protein sequence: CASRRGESYEQYF.

The rearrangement joins TRBV10-3 to TRBJ2-7; D possibly corresponds to TRBD2 (6 bases). There are 14 residues in the CDR3. Trimming stripped 3 bases from V and 3 bases from J, with 12 bases between. Germline assignment: CDR1 ENHRY and CDR2 SYGVKD. The CDR3 protein is CAISEPGVLYEQYF. Written as DNA, the CDR3 is TGTGCCATCAGTGAACCGGGGGTTCTCTACGAGCAGTACTTC.

This clone has just one count. The J gene is TRBJ2-7, the V gene TRBV5-1; D unresolved. CDR3 size: 14 residues. The ends were cut back, 2 bases at V and 1 base at J, with 10 bases in the middle. Germline values: CDR1 SGHRS, CDR2 YFSETQ. CDR3 DNA sequence: TGCGCCAGCAGCTTTGATGCGGCATCCTACGAGCAGTACTTC. It specifies CASSFDAASYEQYF.

The chain couples TRBV10-3 to TRBJ2-1, with TRBD1 identical over 10 bases. The germline V gene encodes CDR1 ENHRY and CDR2 SYGVKD. This CDR3 spans 17 amino acids. Unmatched junction bases numbered 13, after V lost 3 bases and J lost 8 bases. The chain's CDR3 is CAISDPRGGTGAHEQFF. The CDR3 region has the DNA TGTGCCATCAGTGACCCTCGAGGCGGGACAGGGGCCCATGAGCAGTTCTTC.

This clone was detected ten times or more. V and J are TRBV30 and TRBJ2-2; TRBD1 matches 10 bases. The J segment lost 5 bases and the V segment lost 3 bases, leaving 6 bases of the junction unmatched. The V gene's germline CDR1 is GTSNPN and CDR2 SVGIG (reference sequence). CDR3 length equals 15 residues. The CDR3 nucleotides are TGTGCCTGGAGCCGGACAGGGGGATGGACCGGGGAGCTGTTTTTT. It specifies CAWSRTGGWTGELFF.

The chain uses TRBV19 and TRBJ2-7; 8 bases fit TRBD1. The CDR3 extends over 14 amino acids. Germline V lookup: CDR1 LNHDA, CDR2 SQIVND (reference sequence). Trimming took 3 bases from V and 4 from J; bases not matched to a gene: 5. The DNA for the CDR3 is TGTGCCAGTAGTATTGGGACAGGCGATTACGAGCAGTACTTC. Residues: CASSIGTGDYEQYF.

This clone was counted a few times. This specimen includes other DNA sequences encoding the same CDR3. CDR3: CAWSVQENQPQHF. The CDR3 nucleotides are TGTGCCTGGAGTGTTCAGGAGAATCAGCCCCAGCATTTT. J is TRBJ1-5 and V is TRBV30; D gene ambiguous. From germline, CDR1 is GTSNPN and CDR2 SVGIG (reference sequence). V gave up 0 bases and J gave up 4 bases, with 7 bases separating them. This CDR3 spans 13 amino acids.

The chain employs TRBV9 and TRBJ2-5; D might be TRBD2 (6 bases). CDR1 and CDR2 from the germline V gene are SGDLS and YYNGEE. Trimming stripped 7 bases from V and 5 bases from J, with 21 bases between. The CDR3 runs 15 residues. As DNA, the CDR3 is TGTGCCAGCCGGGGGAGGCCCCCGGTTAGGGAGACCCAGTACTTC. This gives the protein CASRGRPPVRETQYF.

This chain links TRBV5-1 with TRBJ2-7; D perhaps matches TRBD1 (7 bases). V was clipped by 0 bases and J by 2 bases, with 12 bases between them. CDR3 length: 15 amino acids. Germline CDR1 is SGHRS and CDR2 is YFSETQ. CDR3 protein: CASSLAGRGAYEQYF. The CDR3 coding sequence is TGCGCCAGCAGCTTGGCGGGCAGGGGGGCCTACGAGCAGTACTTC.